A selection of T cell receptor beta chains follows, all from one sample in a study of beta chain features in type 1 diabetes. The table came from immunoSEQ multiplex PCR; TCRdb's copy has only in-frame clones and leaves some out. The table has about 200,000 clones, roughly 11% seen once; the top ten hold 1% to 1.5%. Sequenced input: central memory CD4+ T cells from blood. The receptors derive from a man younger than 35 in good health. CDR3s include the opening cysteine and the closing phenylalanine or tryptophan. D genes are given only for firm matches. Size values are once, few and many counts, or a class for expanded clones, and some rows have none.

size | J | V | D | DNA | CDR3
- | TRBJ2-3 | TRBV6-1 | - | TGTGCCAGCGGGGAGGTCAGCACAGATACGCAGTATTTT | CASGEVSTDTQYF
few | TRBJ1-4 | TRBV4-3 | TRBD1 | TGCGCCAGCAGCCAATTCCGGGACAGGGGTGAAAAACTGTTTTTT | CASSQFRDRGEKLFF
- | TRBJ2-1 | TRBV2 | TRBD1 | TGTGCCAGCAGTAGCCTTTTACGGGACAGGGGTTTGTTCAGGACTTCCCCCTACAATGAGCAGTTCTTC | CASSSLLRDRGLFRTSPYNEQFF
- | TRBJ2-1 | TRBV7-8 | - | TGTGCCAGCAGCTTAGACAGACACAATGAGCAGTTCTTC | CASSLDRHNEQFF
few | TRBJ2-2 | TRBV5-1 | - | TGCGCCAGCAGCTTGGACCCTCGCGGGGTCACCGGGGAGCTGTTTTTT | CASSLDPRGVTGELFF
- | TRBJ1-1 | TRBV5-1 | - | TGCGCCAGCAGCACGGTCCCGGACAGTGAAGCTTTCTTT | CASSTVPDSEAFF
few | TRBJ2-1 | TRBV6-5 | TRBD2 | TGTGCCAGCAGCCCCCCGGGACTAGGAATCTATGAGCAGTTCTTC | CASSPPGLGIYEQFF
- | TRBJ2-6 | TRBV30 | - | TGTGCCCGGTCGAACTCTGGGGCCAACGTCCTGACTTTC | CARSNSGANVLTF
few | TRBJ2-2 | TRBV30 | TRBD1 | TGTGCCTCAAAAAAGACAGGGGACACCGGGGAGCTGTTTTTT | CASKKTGDTGELFF
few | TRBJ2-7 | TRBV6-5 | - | TGTGCCAGCAGTTCCCCCCGGGGTTCCTACGAGCAGTACTTC | CASSSPRGSYEQYF
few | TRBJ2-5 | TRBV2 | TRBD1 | TGTGCCGGCGGACAGGCGCAAGAGACCCAGTACTTC | CAGGQAQETQYF
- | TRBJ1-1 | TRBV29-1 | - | TGCAGCGCTCAGGCCAGTCTTGGAGCTTTCTTT | CSAQASLGAFF
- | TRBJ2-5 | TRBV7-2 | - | TGTGCCAGCAGCTTCCAGAGGGGACACGAGACCCAGTACTTC | CASSFQRGHETQYF
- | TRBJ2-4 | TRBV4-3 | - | TGCGCCAGCAGCCAAGATTATCAGGGGAGGGGCATTCAGTACTTC | CASSQDYQGRGIQYF
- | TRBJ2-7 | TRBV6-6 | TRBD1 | TGTGCCAGCAGCGGGACAGGGGGAAGATACGAGCAGTACTTC | CASSGTGGRYEQYF
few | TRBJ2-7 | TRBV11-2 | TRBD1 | TGTGCCAGCAGCTCCAGGGGGATCACCTACGAGCAGTACTTC | CASSSRGITYEQYF
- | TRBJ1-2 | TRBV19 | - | TGTGCCAGTAGTATTGTCGGCAACTATGGCTACACCTTC | CASSIVGNYGYTF
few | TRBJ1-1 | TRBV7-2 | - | TGTGCCAGCAGCCCCCCGGGCAGCCGGGGGACTGAAGCTTTCTTT | CASSPPGSRGTEAFF
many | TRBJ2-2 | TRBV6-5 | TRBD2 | TGTGCCAGCAGACTAGCGGTATCGAACACCGGGGAGCTGTTTTTT | CASRLAVSNTGELFF
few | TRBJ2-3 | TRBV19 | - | TGTGCCAGTAGTATAGATGGCCAGGGACGAGGAGATACGCAGTATTTT | CASSIDGQGRGDTQYF
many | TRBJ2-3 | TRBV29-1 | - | TGCAGCGTTTCCGGGCCTTTTGAAGATACGCAGTATTTT | CSVSGPFEDTQYF
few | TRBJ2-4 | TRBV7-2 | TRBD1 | TGTGCCAGCAGCTTAGAGTGGGCAGGGGGCGAAAACATTCAGTACTTC | CASSLEWAGGENIQYF
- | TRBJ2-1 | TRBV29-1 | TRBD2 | TGCAGCGTCCCAGAACCCCCTAGCGGGAGGACCAATGAGCAGTTCTTC | CSVPEPPSGRTNEQFF
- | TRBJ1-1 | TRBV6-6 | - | TGTGCCAGCAGTGACCCAACAGCGAACACTGAAGCTTTCTTT | CASSDPTANTEAFF
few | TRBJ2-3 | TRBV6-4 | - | TGTGCCAGCAGTCGGGGGCCCAGCACAGATACGCAGTATTTT | CASSRGPSTDTQYF
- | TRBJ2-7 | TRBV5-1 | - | TGCGCCAGCAGCTTGGCGGTAGGGCCGCACTACGAGCAGTACTTC | CASSLAVGPHYEQYF
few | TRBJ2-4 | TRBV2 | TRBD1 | TGTGCCAGCAATGAGGACAGGGGTGACATTCAGTACTTC | CASNEDRGDIQYF
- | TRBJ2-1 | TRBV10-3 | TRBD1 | TGTGCCATCAGGACAGGGAACAATGAGCAGTTCTTC | CAIRTGNNEQFF
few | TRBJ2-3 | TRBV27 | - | TGTGCCAGCAAACCGGGGCCAGATACGCAGTATTTT | CASKPGPDTQYF
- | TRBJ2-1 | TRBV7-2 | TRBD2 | TGTGCCAGCAGAAAGGGGACTAGCGGGAGACGGGACAATGAGCAGTTCTTC | CASRKGTSGRRDNEQFF
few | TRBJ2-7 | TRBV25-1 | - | TGTGCCAGCAGGTTTAACTACGAGCAGTACTTC | CASRFNYEQYF
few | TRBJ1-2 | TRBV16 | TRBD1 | TGTGCCAGCAGCCAAGACAGGGATTATTACTATGGCTACACCTTC | CASSQDRDYYYGYTF
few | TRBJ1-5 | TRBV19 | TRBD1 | TGTGCCAGTAGTACGGGACAGATCCCCGGACAGCCCCAGCATTTT | CASSTGQIPGQPQHF
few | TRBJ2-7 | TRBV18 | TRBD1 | TGTGCCAGCTCACCCGGACAGGCCACCTACGAGCAGTACTTC | CASSPGQATYEQYF
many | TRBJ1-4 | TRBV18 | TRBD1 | TGTGCCAGCTCACCGCAGGGGGACCCTGAGGAAAAACTGTTTTTT | CASSPQGDPEEKLFF
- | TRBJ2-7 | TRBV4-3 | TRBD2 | TGCGCCAGCAGCCAAGATGAGATAGCGGGAACCGAGCAGTACTTC | CASSQDEIAGTEQYF
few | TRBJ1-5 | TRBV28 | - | TGTGCCAGCAGTTTACCACAGGGCCACAATCAGCCCCAGCATTTT | CASSLPQGHNQPQHF
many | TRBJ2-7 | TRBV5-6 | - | TGTGCCAGCAGCGCCGATTATCTGGGACGACAGCCCGAGCAGTACTTC | CASSADYLGRQPEQYF
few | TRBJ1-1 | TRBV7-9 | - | TGTGCCAGCAGCTTACAGGAGGGAACTGAAGCTTTCTTT | CASSLQEGTEAFF
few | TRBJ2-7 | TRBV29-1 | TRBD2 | TGCAGCGTTGAAGCGGGAGGGGTCTACGAGCAGTACTTC | CSVEAGGVYEQYF
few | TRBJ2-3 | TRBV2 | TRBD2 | TGTGCCAGCATACGGACTAGCGGGATGCTCGCAGATACGCAGTATTTT | CASIRTSGMLADTQYF
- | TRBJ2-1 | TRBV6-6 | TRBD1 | TGTGCCAGCAGTGCCCCGGGACAGGGGTGGGATGAGCAGTTCTTC | CASSAPGQGWDEQFF
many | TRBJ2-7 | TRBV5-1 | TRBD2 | TGCGCCAGCAGCTTGATCCCGGGAGGCTACGAGCAGTACTTC | CASSLIPGGYEQYF
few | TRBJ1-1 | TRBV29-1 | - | TGCAGCGTGAGGACAGCCGGGGACACTGAAGCTTTCTTT | CSVRTAGDTEAFF
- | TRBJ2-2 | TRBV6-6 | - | TGTGCCAGCAGTTACTCTCAGGAGGAGCTGTTTTTT | CASSYSQEELFF
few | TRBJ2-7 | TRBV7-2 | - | TGTGCCAGCAGCTTAGTCGGTCGTGCCTACGAGCAGTACTTC | CASSLVGRAYEQYF
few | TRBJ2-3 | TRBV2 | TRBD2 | TGTGCCAGCAGTGGCGAGCGGGGGAGCACAGATACGCAGTATTTT | CASSGERGSTDTQYF
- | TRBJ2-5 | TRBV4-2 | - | TGTGCCAGCAGCCAAGAGGCACTTCAAGAGACCCAGTACTTC | CASSQEALQETQYF
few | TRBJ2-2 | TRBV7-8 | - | TGTGCCAGCAGCTTCTGGGTAGCCTCACCCGGGGAGCTGTTTTTT | CASSFWVASPGELFF